The clone carrying this T cell receptor (beta chain) was found a few times. V shed 0 bases and J shed 8 bases, with 4 bases lying between them. Germline V CDR1 and CDR2: GTSNPN, SVGIG (reference sequence). This CDR3 has 11 residues. The data were taken from a study of blood T cell repertoires in COVID-19. Study-level background: Researchers got acute and convalescent COVID-19 samples from the United States, Italy and Spain. Sources were T cells, B-cell-depleted T cells, or PBMCs; the material itself was cDNA or gDNA.

In the authors' methods: Reference gene primer amplification in the assay estimated nucleated cell counts. The table came from immunoSEQ multiplex PCR; TCRdb's copy has only in-frame clones and leaves some out. The DNA gave D and trimming, while V, J and clone size come from that table. This sample has about 180,000 clones; about four fifths occur once, and the top ten carry about 8.4%. The chain joins TRBV30 to TRBJ2-2, with D hard to call. This receptor was obtained from a woman between 70 and 85 years old with acute or convalescent COVID-19. Sequencing used peripheral blood. The CDR3 bases are TGTGCCTGGAGTGTACTGGGGGAGCTGTTTTTT. The encoded protein is CAWSVLGELFF. The whole variable domain, filled in from reference TRBV30 and TRBJ2-2, reads SQTIHQWPATLVQPVGSPLSLECTVEGTSNPNLYWYRQAAGRGLQLLFYSVGIGQISSEVPQNLSASRPQDRQFILSSKKLLLSDSGFYLCAWSVLGELFFGEGSRLTVL.